One and the same sample provided the 20 T cell receptor beta chains below, sequenced in a study of cytomegalovirus exposure and HLA in healthy donors. Amplification used 60 Vbeta primers and 13 Jbeta primers. The table came from immunoSEQ multiplex PCR; TCRdb's copy has only in-frame clones and leaves some out. The repertoire holds some 190,000 clones, with approximately 86% as singletons. The source material was PBMCs. The receptors originated from a boy aged 2 to 10 in good health and CMV-seronegative.

V usage is TRBV2 and J usage is TRBJ2-7, with D tentatively TRBD2 (6 bases). This CDR3 is 14 amino acids long. Per the germline V gene, CDR1 is SNHLY and CDR2 is FYNNEI. The ends were cut back, 10 bases at V and 2 bases at J, with 18 bases in the middle. The CDR3: CAIQMGTLTYEQYF. For the CDR3, the DNA is TGTGCCATCCAGATGGGGACTCTCACCTACGAGCAGTACTTC.

J is TRBJ2-5 and V is TRBV7-7; TRBD2 aligns across 8 bases. CDR1 and CDR2 (germline): SSHAT, FNYEAQ (reference sequence). CDR3 length equals 16 residues. The V and J ends lost 4 bases and 0 bases, in that order; junction bases with no gene match: 7. CDR3 residues: CASSSRLAKYQETQYF. The CDR3, as DNA: TGTGCCAGCAGCTCCCGACTAGCGAAGTACCAAGAGACCCAGTACTTC.

This clone was recorded a few times. This chain uses TRBV6-6 with TRBJ1-5, with TRBD1 identical over 8 bases. V shed 10 bases and J 5 bases; nucleotides not matched to a gene: 16. Germline-derived CDR1 and CDR2 are MNHNY and SVGAGI (reference sequence). The length of the CDR3 is 16 residues. The CDR3 protein is CATSSSGGRSYQPQHF. The DNA of the CDR3 is TGTGCCACCTCGTCATCAGGGGGCAGATCATATCAGCCCCAGCATTTT.

J is TRBJ2-2 and V is TRBV28, with a tentative D call TRBD1 (5 bases). Trimming removed 3 bases at V and 0 bases at J, with 8 bases between. Germline assignment: CDR1 MDHEN and CDR2 SYDVKM. The CDR3 is made up of 15 amino acids. In DNA, the CDR3 is TGTGCCAGCAGTTTGCTGGGGCCGAACACCGGGGAGCTGTTTTTT. Translating it yields CASSLLGPNTGELFF.

This clone was picked up a small number of times. The chain uses TRBV6-5 and TRBJ1-1; 7 positions agree with TRBD1. The CDR3 sequence is 15 residues long. Unmatched junction bases numbered 11, after V lost 6 bases and J lost 4 bases. The germline V gene encodes CDR1 MNHEY and CDR2 SVGAGI. CDR3 nucleotide sequence: TGTGCCAGCAGGCGTCCGGGGACAGAGACCACTGAAGCTTTCTTT. Translating it yields CASRRPGTETTEAFF.

V gene TRBV10-3 combines with J gene TRBJ2-7; 11 bases line up with TRBD2. The germline CDR1 and CDR2 sequences are ENHRY and SYGVKD. This CDR3 contains 15 residues. J was trimmed by 7 bases and V by 6 bases; bases with no gene match: 11. The CDR3 DNA is TGTGCCATCAGGGGGACTAGCGGAAGGGTCTTGGAGCAGTACTTC. This sequence encodes CAIRGTSGRVLEQYF.

The chain has TRBV28 and TRBJ1-5; 8 bases map to TRBD1. The CDR3 consists of 14 residues. From germline, CDR1 is MDHEN and CDR2 SYDVKM. With V trimmed by 6 bases and J by 9 bases, 10 bases remained unmatched. The CDR3 coding sequence is TGTGCCAGCAGCCCGGGACAGGTGGATGGGCCCCAGCATTTT. Protein: CASSPGQVDGPQHF.

The chain has TRBV19 and TRBJ1-5; D call uncertain. Trimming left V 3 bases short and J 4 bases short, with 13 bases between. Germline CDR1 LNHDA, CDR2 SQIVND (reference sequence). The CDR3 sequence is 15 residues long. CDR3: CASSIAQAWNQPQHF. CDR3 bases: TGTGCCAGTAGTATTGCCCAGGCGTGGAATCAGCCCCAGCATTTT.

The chain couples TRBV19 to TRBJ2-5; D call uncertain. The last part of the DNA fits TRBJ2-7 better; the J call may be wrong. CDR3 size: 13 residues. Germline CDR1 and CDR2: LNHDA and SQIVND (reference sequence). The CDR3 protein is CASSMASNYEQYF. CDR3 nucleotide sequence: TGTGCCAGTAGTATGGCTAGTAACTACGAGCAGTACTTC.

The chain couples TRBV6-6 to TRBJ1-3, with D perhaps matching TRBD1 (6 bases). The germline V and J ends were trimmed by 6 bases and 2 bases, with 14 bases remaining between them. This CDR3 spans 15 amino acids. Germline assignment: CDR1 MNHNY and CDR2 SVGAGI (reference sequence). DNA of the CDR3: TGTGCCAGCAGGGCCGCGGGGGGGCCTGGAAACACCATATATTTT. This encodes CASRAAGGPGNTIYF.

This clone appeared once. The chain combines TRBV5-6 with TRBJ2-7; D possibly corresponds to TRBD1 (5 bases). Germline V gives CDR1 SGHDT, CDR2 YYEEEE. The CDR3 runs 16 residues. The ends were cut back, 3 bases at V and 4 bases at J, with 20 bases in the middle. The CDR3 is CASSSKGAGLLYEQYF. In DNA form, the CDR3 reads TGTGCCAGCAGCTCGAAAGGGGCAGGCCTCCTGTACGAGCAGTACTTC.

V gene TRBV28 combines with J gene TRBJ2-5; tentative D call: TRBD2 (5 bases). CDR1 MDHEN and CDR2 SYDVKM come from the germline V gene. Trimming removed 3 bases at V and 9 bases at J, with 20 bases between. The CDR3 is 15 amino acids. The CDR3 here is CASSFPAEGERSQYF. The CDR3 nucleotides read TGTGCCAGCAGTTTCCCCGCCGAGGGCGAGAGGTCCCAGTACTTC.

V gene TRBV2 combines with J gene TRBJ2-2, with 12 bases that match TRBD2. The germline gives CDR1 SNHLY, CDR2 FYNNEI. The V segment lost 5 bases and the J segment 5 bases; nucleotides outside the gene matches: 6. The CDR3 totals 16 residues. The CDR3 bases are TGTGCCAGCAGTTTTCTAGCGGGGGGGCGAACCGGGGAGCTGTTTTTT. This translates into CASSFLAGGRTGELFF.

Notes on this clone: The sample has other DNA sequences that encode this CDR3 too. V usage is TRBV7-3 and J usage is TRBJ1-1; TRBD1 agrees at 8 bases. CDR1 SGHTA and CDR2 FQGTGA come from the germline V gene. The CDR3 extends over 14 amino acids. J was trimmed by 3 bases and V by 5 bases; bases with no gene match: 5. CDR3 sequence reads: CASSLQGGDTEAFF. The CDR3 nucleotides read TGTGCCAGCAGCCTACAGGGGGGGGACACTGAAGCTTTCTTT.

The chain recombines TRBV7-3 with TRBJ1-1; 7 bases map to TRBD1. V lost 1 base to trimming and J lost 6 bases; unmatched junction nucleotides: 8. Per germline, CDR1 SGHTA and CDR2 FQGTGA. The CDR3 extends over 15 amino acids. CDR3 sequence reads: CASSLNDRDGPEAFF. The CDR3 DNA sequence: TGTGCCAGCAGCTTAAACGACAGGGATGGCCCTGAAGCTTTCTTT.

The chain recombines TRBV6-5 with TRBJ2-7, with unresolved D. The V end was cut by 0 bases, the J end by 3 bases, with 6 bases between. The CDR3 totals 13 residues. The germline CDR1 and CDR2 sequences are MNHEY and SVGAGI. The CDR3 is CASSYSNSYEQYF. For the CDR3, the DNA is TGTGCCAGCAGTTACTCGAACAGCTACGAGCAGTACTTC.

This clone came up a few times. CDR3: CASSQVASGTYEQYF. CDR3 DNA: TGCGCCAGCAGCCAAGTGGCTAGCGGTACCTACGAGCAGTACTTC. The chain couples TRBV4-1 to TRBJ2-7, with 7 bases aligning to TRBD2. Germline values: CDR1 MGHRA, CDR2 YSYEKL. With 1 base clipped from V and 2 bases from J, the junction kept 5 bases outside the gene matches. The CDR3 spans 15 residues.

The chain has TRBV7-9 and TRBJ1-2; 10 bases line up with TRBD1. CDR1 is SEHNR, CDR2 FQNEAQ, per germline (reference sequence). The CDR3 is made up of 15 amino acids. The J segment lost 2 bases and the V segment lost 2 bases, leaving 2 bases of the junction unmatched. The CDR3 DNA reads as TGTGCCAGCAGCTTATCGACAGGGGGCAACTATGGCTACACCTTC. Protein: CASSLSTGGNYGYTF.

The chain couples TRBV7-9 to TRBJ1-1; 7 nucleotides align to TRBD1. CDR3 length equals 12 residues. V was pared by 6 bases and J by 9 bases, with 7 bases of the junction left unmatched. Germline V CDR1 and CDR2: SEHNR, FQNEAQ (reference sequence). The CDR3 bases are TGTGCCAGCAGGGGACGGGACAGCCAAGCTTTCTTT. It translates to CASRGRDSQAFF.

The chain is built from TRBV14 and TRBJ1-1; D gene ambiguous. This CDR3 contains 12 residues. The germline V gene encodes CDR1 SGHDN and CDR2 FVKESK. The V end was cut by 1 base, the J end by 7 bases, with 7 bases between. The CDR3 DNA follows: TGTGCCAGCAGCCAAGTGGCGGGTGAAGCTTTCTTT. It yields the protein CASSQVAGEAFF.